Given below is one T cell receptor beta chain in context. Antigen unknown. The data belong to a study of T cell responses to AZD1222 COVID-19 vaccine. Overall study results and limits: Regions 160-218 and 743-854 held dominance among vaccine-associated CD4 TCRs, which spanned spike. As reported, nearly half of all spike-specific TCRs target variant regions that are unmutated. Among AZD1222 vaccinees, only six were seropositive at baseline.

Profiled with immunoSEQ multiplex PCR; TCRdb holds only in-frame clones, not every one. The profile shows about 170,000 clones, 85% to 95% of them singletons. Germline V lookup: CDR1 MNHNS, CDR2 SASEGT. V dropped 0 bases and J dropped 1 base, with 7 bases sitting between them. This CDR3 region has 14 residues. This specimen was peripheral blood, taken on day 0 of AZD1222 vaccination. The chain carries TRBV6-1 and TRBJ2-7; D is unresolved. This TCR was recovered from an adult in good health. The DNA for the CDR3 is TGTGCCAGCAGTGAAGCAGGGCGGTCCTACGAGCAGTACTTC. Protein: CASSEAGRSYEQYF.